This T cell receptor beta chain was sequenced in a study of cytomegalovirus exposure and HLA in healthy donors. Turning to the study itself: Approximately 85 million unique TCRs from HLA-typed donors were held in an early data release.

Study results and limitations: Later analysis associated a missense DCLRE1C variant with TCR beta V- and J-gene trimming. Across HLA loci, a later analysis found differing TCR association rates, with DRB1 most and HLA-C fewest. It was approximately 170 TCR beta chains that were listed as cytomegalovirus-associated.

This clone was seen only a few times. Antigen unknown. The primer mix had 60 Vbeta and 13 Jbeta primers. The assay was immunoSEQ multiplex PCR, and TCRdb's table has in-frame clones only and misses some. Here the sample spans some 140,000 clones, about three quarters being singletons. Material: PBMCs. The sequence came from a female donor in good health and CMV-seropositive.

The CDR3 is CSVDWTANTEAFF. CDR3 nucleotide sequence: TGCAGCGTTGATTGGACAGCGAACACTGAAGCTTTCTTT. The J gene is TRBJ1-1, the V gene TRBV29-1, with D maybe TRBD1 (6 bases). The CDR3 has 13 amino acids. Trimming removed 3 bases at V and 1 base at J, with 9 bases between. The germline V gene has CDR1 SQVTM and CDR2 ANQGSEA.